The 20 T cell receptor beta chains given below trace back to one sample, sequenced in a study of CD8 T cells in Susac syndrome (dated by TCRdb to between 2018 and 2021). Libraries were prepared through the immunoSEQ multiplex PCR assay. RNA was extracted with the RNeasy kit and about 0.5 to 1 ug was reverse transcribed using random hexamers. TCRdb passed the public sequencing reads through fastp at Q25 and MiXCR, retaining productive beta sequences. Rows matching on CDR3 protein sequence are summarized as one entry with the most common DNA and genes. Counted in this sample were 300,000 to 350,000 distinct CDR3 sequences; under 95% of them appeared once. Of the sample, approximately 0.065% falls within the top ten clones. The sample taken for sequencing was CD4+ T cells from PBMCs. The origin of the receptors is a human donor with multiple sclerosis.

V and J are TRBV5-6 and TRBJ1-1; D is perhaps TRBD1 (5 bases). Trimming pared 0 bases from V and 10 bases from J, leaving 7 bases between. Germline CDR1 is SGHDT and CDR2 is YYEEEE. The CDR3 covers 11 residues. Written as DNA, the CDR3 is TGTGCCAGCAGCTTGGCCGGGGGAGCTTTCTTT. Amino acids: CASSLAGGAFF.

This chain uses TRBV12-3 or TRBV12-4 with TRBJ1-5; D not certain. The CDR3 runs to 12 residues. Trimming pared 3 bases from V and 6 bases from J, leaving 6 bases between. DNA of the CDR3: TGTGCCAGCAGTTTCGGGTTTCAGCCCCAGCATTTT. Protein product: CASSFGFQPQHF.

The rearrangement joins TRBV2 to TRBJ2-3, with D tentatively TRBD2 (6 bases). V was cut by 6 bases and J by 6 bases, with 16 bases left in between. There are 14 residues in the CDR3. The germline CDR1 and CDR2 sequences are SNHLY and FYNNEI. CDR3 amino acids: CASRDPGGGDTQYF. CDR3 in DNA: TGTGCCAGCAGAGACCCCGGGGGTGGGGATACGCAGTATTTT. The full variable domain, its missing parts supplied by reference TRBV2 and TRBJ2-3, is EPEVTQTPSHQVTQMGQEVILRCVPISNHLYFYWYRQILGQKVEFLVSFYNNEISEKSEIFDDQFSVERPDGSNFTLKIRSTKLEDSAMYFCASRDPGGGDTQYFGPGTRLTVL.

The chain uses TRBV19 and TRBJ1-1; possibly TRBD1 for D (6 bases). The CDR3 spans 15 residues. V lost 7 bases and J lost 3, with 18 bases in between. Germline V gene lookup returns CDR1 LNHDA and CDR2 SQIVND (reference sequence). In DNA, the CDR3 is TGTGCCAGTATGCCCGGGGGGCGTGGATACACTGAAGCTTTCTTT. Its protein is CASMPGGRGYTEAFF.

The CDR3 spells CASKEGGGRVDNEQFF. DNA for the CDR3: TGTGCCAGCAAAGAGGGTGGCGGCCGTGTCGACAATGAGCAGTTCTTC. The chain couples TRBV6-2 or TRBV6-3 to TRBJ2-1; D may be TRBD2 (5 bases). Trimming left V 7 bases short and J 5 bases short, with 21 bases between. The CDR3 has 16 residues. The germline gives CDR1 MNHEY, CDR2 SVGEGT.

The rearrangement joins TRBV30 to TRBJ1-1; D not resolved. CDR1 GTSNPN and CDR2 SVGIG come from the germline V gene (reference sequence). CDR3 length: 13 amino acids. V was trimmed by 0 bases and J by 4 bases, leaving 9 bases between them. The CDR3 loop reads CAWSVSRSTEAFF. The CDR3 DNA is TGTGCCTGGAGTGTGTCCAGGTCCACTGAAGCTTTCTTT.

For the CDR3, the DNA is TGTGCCAGCAGCCAGCAAGCGGGGGCGTATGAGACCCAGTACTTC. Translation gives CASSQQAGAYETQYF. V and J are TRBV3-1 and TRBJ2-5; 8 nucleotides match TRBD2. V lost 3 bases and J lost 5; bases outside the gene matches: 8. CDR1 is LGHDT, CDR2 YNNKEL, per germline (reference sequence). The length of the CDR3 is 15 residues.

J is TRBJ2-1 and V is TRBV7-2; 12 positions agree with TRBD2. The trim removed 4 bases at V and 12 bases at J, leaving 10 bases unmatched. Germline CDR1 reads SGHTA; CDR2 reads FQGNSA. The CDR3 totals 15 residues. Here the CDR3 reads CASSSPTSGRGGQFF. CDR3 DNA: TGTGCCAGCAGCTCTCCGACTAGCGGGAGAGGAGGGCAGTTCTTC.

The rearrangement joins TRBV5-1 to TRBJ1-1; a possible D gene is TRBD1 (5 bases). Deletions cut 1 base from V and 7 bases from J, with 14 bases between. In germline, CDR1 is SGHRS, CDR2 YFSETQ. The CDR3 consists of 14 residues. The CDR3 DNA sequence: TGCGCCAGCAGCTTGTACCTCGGGGCAGTTGAAGCTTTCTTT. It translates to CASSLYLGAVEAFF.

The chain couples TRBV18 to TRBJ2-2, with D perhaps being TRBD1 or TRBD2 (5 bases each). The V and J ends lost 3 bases and 4 bases respectively, with 15 bases between them. The CDR3 extends over 16 amino acids. The germline V gene encodes CDR1 KGHSH and CDR2 LQKENI. The CDR3 region is CASSPNIPGPTGELFF. Here the CDR3 DNA reads TGTGCCAGCTCACCCAACATCCCGGGACCCACCGGGGAGCTGTTTTTT.

The chain recombines TRBV2 with TRBJ2-5; D is uncertain. Trimming stripped 7 bases from V and 5 bases from J, with 17 bases between. This CDR3 comprises 14 residues. Per the germline V gene, CDR1 is SNHLY and CDR2 is FYNNEI. In nucleotides, the CDR3 is TGTGCCAGCAACAATCCCCTACGGCGGGAGACCCAGTACTTC. Protein product: CASNNPLRRETQYF.

The chain combines TRBV19 with TRBJ2-1; the D call may be TRBD1 or TRBD2 (5 bases each). The CDR3 runs 12 residues. Per germline, CDR1 LNHDA and CDR2 SQIVND (reference sequence). Trimming shortened V by 3 bases and J by 10 bases, and 10 bases separated the two germline ends. DNA for the CDR3: TGTGCCAGTAGTATGAGGGGTGGGGAGCAGTTCTTC. It specifies CASSMRGGEQFF.

The V call is TRBV7-8, the J call TRBJ1-1; possibly TRBD1 for D (6 bases). This CDR3 contains 14 residues. In germline, CDR1 is SGHVS, CDR2 FQNEAQ. V shed 2 bases and J shed 10 bases, with 17 bases lying between them. The CDR3 DNA reads TGTGCCAGCAGCTTACTCCCCTCGACCAGGGGAGCTTTCTTT. This translates into CASSLLPSTRGAFF.

The chain carries TRBV19 and TRBJ1-1; TRBD1 might be the D (5 bases). The CDR3 consists of 14 residues. Germline CDR1 LNHDA, CDR2 SQIVND (reference sequence). Trimming stripped 5 bases from V and 0 bases from J, with 10 bases between. CDR3 DNA: TGTGCCAGTAGTGCACAGGCGATGAACACTGAAGCTTTCTTT. It specifies CASSAQAMNTEAFF.

The chain carries TRBV7-3 and TRBJ2-2; 10 bases agree with TRBD1. J lost 4 bases, V lost 2 bases, and 4 bases had no gene match. CDR3 length: 16 amino acids. From germline, CDR1 is SGHTA and CDR2 FQGTGA. The CDR3 DNA reads as TGTGCCAGCAGCTTACCGGGGACAGGGGTCACCGGGGAGCTGTTTTTT. Translating gives CASSLPGTGVTGELFF.

The V gene is TRBV20-1, the J gene TRBJ1-5, with D possibly matching TRBD1 (5 bases). Germline assignment: CDR1 DFQATT and CDR2 SNEGSKA (reference sequence). V lost 5 bases to trimming and J lost 3 bases, with 11 bases between them. This CDR3 is 13 amino acids long. The CDR3 loop reads CSAFRETNQPQHF. The DNA for the CDR3 is TGCAGTGCTTTCAGGGAAACCAATCAGCCCCAGCATTTT.

J is TRBJ1-1 and V is TRBV18; the D gene is possibly TRBD1 (5 bases). With 2 bases removed from V and 0 bases from J, the gap between germline ends came to 7 bases. Germline-derived CDR1 and CDR2 are KGHSH and LQKENI. This CDR3 is 14 amino acids long. CDR3 protein: CASSPRDLNTEAFF. For the CDR3, the DNA is TGTGCCAGCTCACCAAGGGACCTGAACACTGAAGCTTTCTTT. Based on the CDR3 plus reference TRBV18 and TRBJ1-1, the full variable domain is NAGVMQNPRHLVRRRGQEARLRCSPMKGHSHVYWYRQLPEEGLKFMVYLQKENIIDESGMPKERFSAEFPKEGPSILRIQQVVRGDSAAYFCASSPRDLNTEAFFGQGTRLTVV.

The chain uses TRBV24-1 and TRBJ2-1; D possibly matches TRBD1 or TRBD2 (5 bases each). CDR3 length: 15 amino acids. V gave up 2 bases and J gave up 7 bases, with 14 bases separating them. Germline CDR1 is KGHDR and CDR2 is SFDVKD. The CDR3 DNA follows: TGTGCCACCAGTGATTCCCGACAGTGGAGGAATGAGCAGTTCTTC. Encoded protein: CATSDSRQWRNEQFF.

This sequence joins TRBV6-6 and TRBJ2-5; D unresolved. V gave up 2 bases and J gave up 4 bases, with 2 bases separating them. The CDR3 is made up of 11 amino acids. Germline values: CDR1 MNHNY, CDR2 SVGAGI (reference sequence). As DNA, the CDR3 is TGTGCCAGCAGTTACGCAGAGACCCAGTACTTC. It translates to CASSYAETQYF.

The chain employs TRBV7-9 and TRBJ1-5, with a weak D call TRBD1 (6 bases). The ends were cut back, 4 bases at V and 3 bases at J, with 19 bases in the middle. The CDR3 consists of 17 residues. Germline V gene lookup returns CDR1 SEHNR and CDR2 FQNEAQ (reference sequence). The CDR3 coding sequence is TGTGCCAGCAGCTCGGCAACCTCGGACAGAACCAATCAGCCCCAGCATTTT. Protein: CASSSATSDRTNQPQHF.